The sequence of this T cell receptor (beta chain) was determined in a study of blood T cell repertoires in COVID-19. The overall study: The samples span acute and convalescent COVID-19 from the United States, Italy and Spain. In each case, the material was cDNA or gDNA derived from T cells, B-cell-depleted T cells, or PBMCs.

Germline loops: CDR1 SNHLY, CDR2 FYNNEI. With 8 bases removed from V and 1 base from J, the gap between germline ends came to 15 bases. The CDR3 is 15 residues long. Original data processing: Reference gene primer amplification yielded estimated nucleated cell counts. TCRdb keeps only in-frame clones here, not all; method: immunoSEQ multiplex PCR. V and J calls and clone size are as listed in that table; D and trimming were resolved from the DNA. The sample shows some 160,000 clones, 70% to 90% of them seen only once. This clonotype originated in a man aged 55 to 70 with acute or convalescent COVID-19. Material for sequencing was peripheral blood. The J gene is TRBJ1-5, the V gene TRBV2; a weak D match, TRBD1 (5 bases). The CDR3 region is CASHVGRGSNQPQHF. The DNA of the CDR3 is TGTGCCAGCCACGTCGGTCGGGGGAGCAATCAGCCCCAGCATTTT. The full variable domain, rest sourced from reference TRBV2 and TRBJ1-5, is EPEVTQTPSHQVTQMGQEVILRCVPISNHLYFYWYRQILGQKVEFLVSFYNNEISEKSEIFDDQFSVERPDGSNFTLKIRSTKLEDSAMYFCASHVGRGSNQPQHFGDGTRLSIL.